Below, one T cell receptor (beta chain) is given with its context. This entry comes from a study of cytomegalovirus exposure and HLA in healthy donors. PCR was performed using 60 Vbeta and 13 Jbeta primers. This table comes from immunoSEQ multiplex PCR, and its TCRdb copy is limited to in-frame clones, with some not included. This sample carries about 190,000 clones, 85% to 90% of them seen once, and the ten largest clones take 1.5% to 2%. Germline lookup yields CDR1 LNHNV and CDR2 YYDKDF (reference sequence). Trimming took off 0 bases at V and 3 bases at J, with 3 bases between the two ends. This CDR3 has 12 amino acids.

Input material: PBMCs. The receptor was derived from a woman in her late teens or twenties in good health and CMV-seronegative. V and J are TRBV15 and TRBJ2-7; D is unresolved. The DNA of the CDR3 is TGTGCCACCAGCAGAGATCGCTACGAGCAGTACTTC. It specifies CATSRDRYEQYF.